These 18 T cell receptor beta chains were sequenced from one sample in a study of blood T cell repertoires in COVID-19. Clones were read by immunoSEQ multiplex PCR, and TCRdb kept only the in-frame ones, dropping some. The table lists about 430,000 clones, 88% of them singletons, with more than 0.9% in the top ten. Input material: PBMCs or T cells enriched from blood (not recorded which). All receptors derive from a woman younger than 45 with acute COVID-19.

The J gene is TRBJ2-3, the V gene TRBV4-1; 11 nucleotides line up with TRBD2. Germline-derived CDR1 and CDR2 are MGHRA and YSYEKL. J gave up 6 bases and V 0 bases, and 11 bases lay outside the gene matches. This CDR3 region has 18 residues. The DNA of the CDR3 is TGCGCCAGCAGCCAAGACTATAGCGGGGGGGCCAAGATTGATACGCAGTATTTT. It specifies CASSQDYSGGAKIDTQYF.

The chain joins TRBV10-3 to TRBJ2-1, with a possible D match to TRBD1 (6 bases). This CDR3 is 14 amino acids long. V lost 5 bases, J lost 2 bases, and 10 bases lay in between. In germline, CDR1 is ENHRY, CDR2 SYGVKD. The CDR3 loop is CAISSGAPYNEQFF. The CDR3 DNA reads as TGTGCCATCAGTTCAGGGGCCCCCTACAATGAGCAGTTCTTC.

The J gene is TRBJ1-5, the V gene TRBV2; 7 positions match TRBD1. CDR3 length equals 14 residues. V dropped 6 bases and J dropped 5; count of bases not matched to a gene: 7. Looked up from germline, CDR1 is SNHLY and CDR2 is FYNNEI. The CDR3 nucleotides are TGTGCCAGCAGCGGGGGACAGCAAGATCAGCCCCAGCATTTT. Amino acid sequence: CASSGGQQDQPQHF.

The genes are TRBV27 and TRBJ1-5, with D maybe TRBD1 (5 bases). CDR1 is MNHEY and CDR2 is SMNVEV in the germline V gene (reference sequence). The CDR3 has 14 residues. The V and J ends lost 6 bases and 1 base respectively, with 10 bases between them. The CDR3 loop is CASSLGGSNQPQHF. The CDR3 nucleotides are TGTGCCAGCAGCCTCGGGGGGAGCAATCAGCCCCAGCATTTT.

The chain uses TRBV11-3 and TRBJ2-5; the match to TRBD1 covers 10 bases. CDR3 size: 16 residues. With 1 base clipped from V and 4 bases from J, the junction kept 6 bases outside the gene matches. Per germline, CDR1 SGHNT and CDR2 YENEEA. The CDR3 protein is CASSLGTRDRGETQYF. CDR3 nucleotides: TGTGCCAGCAGCTTAGGTACTCGGGACAGGGGAGAGACCCAGTACTTC.

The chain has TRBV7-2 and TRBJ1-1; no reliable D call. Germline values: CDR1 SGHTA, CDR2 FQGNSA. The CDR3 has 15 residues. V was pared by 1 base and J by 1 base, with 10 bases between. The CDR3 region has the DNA TGTGCCAGCAGCTTAGGGGCCTTGGGGAACACTGAAGCTTTCTTT. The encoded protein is CASSLGALGNTEAFF.

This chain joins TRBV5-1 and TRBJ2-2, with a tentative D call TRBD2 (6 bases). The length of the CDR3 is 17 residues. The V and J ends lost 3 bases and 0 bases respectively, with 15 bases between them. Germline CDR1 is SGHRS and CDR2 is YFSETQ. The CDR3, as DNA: TGCGCCAGCAGCTCCGCGCGGGACGAACCGAACACCGGGGAGCTGTTTTTT. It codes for CASSSARDEPNTGELFF. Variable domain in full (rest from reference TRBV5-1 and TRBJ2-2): KAGVTQTPRYLIKTRGQQVTLSCSPISGHRSVSWYQQTPGQGLQFLFEYFSETQRNKGNFPGRFSGRQFSNSRSEMNVSTLELGDSALYLCASSSARDEPNTGELFFGEGSRLTVL.

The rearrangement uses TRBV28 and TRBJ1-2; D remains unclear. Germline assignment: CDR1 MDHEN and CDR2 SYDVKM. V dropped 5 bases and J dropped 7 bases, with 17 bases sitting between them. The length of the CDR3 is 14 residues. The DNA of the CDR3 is TGTGCCAGCAGTCCCCGCCGGGAATATCCTGGCTACACCTTC. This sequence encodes CASSPRREYPGYTF.

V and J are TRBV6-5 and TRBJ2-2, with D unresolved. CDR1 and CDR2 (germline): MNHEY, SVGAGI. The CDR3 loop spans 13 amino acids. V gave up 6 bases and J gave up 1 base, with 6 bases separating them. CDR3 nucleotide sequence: TGTGCCAGCAGGAGACAGAACACCGGGGAGCTGTTTTTT. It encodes CASRRQNTGELFF.

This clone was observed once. The CDR3 loop is CATRGGSYTGELFF. The CDR3 nucleotides are TGTGCCACCCGGGGGGGGAGTTACACCGGGGAGCTGTTTTTT. The chain has TRBV19 and TRBJ2-2; 8 bases map to TRBD2. This CDR3 contains 14 residues. Per the germline V gene, CDR1 is LNHDA and CDR2 is SQIVND (reference sequence). Trimming at V came to 10 bases and at J to 3 bases, leaving 7 bases not matched to a gene.

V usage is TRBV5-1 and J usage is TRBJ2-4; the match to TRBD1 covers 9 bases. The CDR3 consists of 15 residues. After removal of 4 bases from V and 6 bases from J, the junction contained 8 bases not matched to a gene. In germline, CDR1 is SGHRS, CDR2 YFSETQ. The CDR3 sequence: CASSKNPGQGNIQYF. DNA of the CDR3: TGCGCCAGCAGCAAAAACCCGGGACAGGGAAACATTCAGTACTTC.

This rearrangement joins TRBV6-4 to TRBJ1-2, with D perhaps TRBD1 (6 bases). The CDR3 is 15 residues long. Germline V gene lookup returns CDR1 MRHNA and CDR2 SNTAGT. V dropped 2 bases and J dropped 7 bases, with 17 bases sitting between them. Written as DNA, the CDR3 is TGTGCCAGCAGTGACCAACCGACAGGAGCCTCTGGCTACACCTTC. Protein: CASSDQPTGASGYTF.

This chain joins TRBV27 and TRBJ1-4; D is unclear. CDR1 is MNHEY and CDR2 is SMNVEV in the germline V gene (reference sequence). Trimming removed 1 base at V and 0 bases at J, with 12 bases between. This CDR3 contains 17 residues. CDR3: CASSLYLADATNEKLFF. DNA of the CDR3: TGTGCCAGCAGTTTATATCTGGCAGATGCAACTAATGAAAAACTGTTTTTT.

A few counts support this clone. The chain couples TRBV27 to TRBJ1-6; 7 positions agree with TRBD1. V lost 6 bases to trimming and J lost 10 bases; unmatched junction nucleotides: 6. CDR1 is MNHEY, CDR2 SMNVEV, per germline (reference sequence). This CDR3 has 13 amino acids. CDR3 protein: CASRRGGRSPLHF. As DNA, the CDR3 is TGTGCCAGCAGGCGAGGGGGCAGGTCACCCCTCCACTTT.

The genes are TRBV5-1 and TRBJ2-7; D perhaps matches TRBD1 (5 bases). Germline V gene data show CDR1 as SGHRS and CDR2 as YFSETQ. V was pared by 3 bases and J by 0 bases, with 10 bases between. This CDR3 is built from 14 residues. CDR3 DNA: TGCGCCAGCAGCTCCCAAGGGGACTCCTACGAGCAGTACTTC. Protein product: CASSSQGDSYEQYF.

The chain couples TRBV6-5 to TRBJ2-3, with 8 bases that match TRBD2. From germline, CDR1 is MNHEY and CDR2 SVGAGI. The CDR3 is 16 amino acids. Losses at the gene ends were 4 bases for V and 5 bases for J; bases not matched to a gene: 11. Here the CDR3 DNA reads TGTGCCAGCAGTTCAGGCAGCGGGGGCGTCGTAGATACGCAGTATTTT. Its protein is CASSSGSGGVVDTQYF.

CDR3 sequence (DNA): TGCAGCGTCGGGACAGACACAGATACGCAGTATTTT. Translation gives CSVGTDTDTQYF. V is TRBV29-1 and J is TRBJ2-3, with TRBD1 matching over 7 bases. In germline, CDR1 is SQVTM, CDR2 ANQGSEA. This CDR3 is 12 amino acids long. V was clipped by 6 bases and J by 2 bases; unmatched bases: 2.

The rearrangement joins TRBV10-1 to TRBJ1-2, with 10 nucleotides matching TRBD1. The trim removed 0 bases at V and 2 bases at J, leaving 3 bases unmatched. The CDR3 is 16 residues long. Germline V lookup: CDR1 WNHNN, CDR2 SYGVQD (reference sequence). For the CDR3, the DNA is TGCGCCAGCAGTGAGTCTAGACAGGGGGCCAACTATGGCTACACCTTC. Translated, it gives CASSESRQGANYGYTF.